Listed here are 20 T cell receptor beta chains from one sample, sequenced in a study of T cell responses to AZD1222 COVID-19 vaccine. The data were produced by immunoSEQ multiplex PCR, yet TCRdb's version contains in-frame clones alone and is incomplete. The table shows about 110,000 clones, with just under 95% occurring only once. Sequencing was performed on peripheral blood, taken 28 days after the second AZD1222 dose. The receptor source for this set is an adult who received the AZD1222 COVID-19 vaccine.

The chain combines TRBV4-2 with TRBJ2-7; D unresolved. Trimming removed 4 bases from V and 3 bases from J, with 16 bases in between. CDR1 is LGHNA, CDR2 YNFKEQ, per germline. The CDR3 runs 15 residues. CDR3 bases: TGTGCCAGCAGCCCCGCCCTGGATGTTGGCTACGAGCAGTACTTC. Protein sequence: CASSPALDVGYEQYF.

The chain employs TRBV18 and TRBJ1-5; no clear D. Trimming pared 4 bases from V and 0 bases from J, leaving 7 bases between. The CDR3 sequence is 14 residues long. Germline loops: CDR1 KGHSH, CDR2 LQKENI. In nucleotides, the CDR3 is TGTGCCAGCTCACTAGGAGATAGCAATCAGCCCCAGCATTTT. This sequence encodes CASSLGDSNQPQHF.

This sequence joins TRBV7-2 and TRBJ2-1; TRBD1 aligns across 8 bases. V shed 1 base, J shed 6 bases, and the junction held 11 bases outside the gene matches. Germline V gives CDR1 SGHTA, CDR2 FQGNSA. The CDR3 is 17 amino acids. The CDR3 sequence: CASSLVADRVVRNEQFF. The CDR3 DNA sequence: TGTGCCAGCAGCTTAGTGGCGGACAGGGTGGTTCGCAATGAGCAGTTCTTC.

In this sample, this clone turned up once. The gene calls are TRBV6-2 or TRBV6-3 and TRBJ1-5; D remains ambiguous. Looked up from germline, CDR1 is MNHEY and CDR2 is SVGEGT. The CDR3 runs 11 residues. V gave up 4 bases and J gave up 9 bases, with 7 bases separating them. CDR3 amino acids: CASSWWGPQHF. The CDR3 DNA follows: TGTGCCAGCAGTTGGTGGGGGCCCCAGCATTTT.

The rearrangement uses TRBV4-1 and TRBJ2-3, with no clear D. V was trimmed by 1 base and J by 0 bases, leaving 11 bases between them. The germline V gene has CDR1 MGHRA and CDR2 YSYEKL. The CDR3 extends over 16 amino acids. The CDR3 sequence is CASSQAAATSTDTQYF. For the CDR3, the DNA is TGCGCCAGCAGCCAAGCGGCAGCTACTAGCACAGATACGCAGTATTTT.

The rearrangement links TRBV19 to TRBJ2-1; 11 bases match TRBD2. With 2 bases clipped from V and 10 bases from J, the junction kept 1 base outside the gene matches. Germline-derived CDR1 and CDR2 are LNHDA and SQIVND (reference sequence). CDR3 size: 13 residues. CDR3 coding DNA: TGTGCCAGTAGTATAACTAGCGGGGGAGAGCAGTTCTTC. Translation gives CASSITSGGEQFF.

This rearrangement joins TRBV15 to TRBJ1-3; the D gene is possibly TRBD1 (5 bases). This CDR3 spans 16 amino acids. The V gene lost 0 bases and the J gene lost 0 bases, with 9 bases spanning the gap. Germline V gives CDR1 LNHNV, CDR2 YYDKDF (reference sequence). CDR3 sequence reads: CATSRDRASSGNTIYF. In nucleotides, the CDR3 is TGTGCCACCAGCAGAGACAGGGCCAGCTCTGGAAACACCATATATTTT. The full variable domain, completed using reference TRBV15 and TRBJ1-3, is DAMVIQNPRYQVTQFGKPVTLSCSQTLNHNVMYWYQQKSSQAPKLLFHYYDKDFNNEADTPDNFQSRRPNTSFCFLDIRSPGLGDTAMYLCATSRDRASSGNTIYFGEGSWLTVV.

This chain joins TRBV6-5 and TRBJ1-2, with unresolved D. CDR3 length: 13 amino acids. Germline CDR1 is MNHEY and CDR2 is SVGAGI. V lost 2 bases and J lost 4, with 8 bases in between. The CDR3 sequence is CASSYAGIYGYTF. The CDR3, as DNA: TGTGCCAGCAGTTACGCAGGCATCTATGGCTACACCTTC.

The CDR3 spells CATSDQGTYPGELFF. The CDR3 DNA reads TGTGCCACCAGTGATCAGGGCACTTACCCCGGGGAGCTGTTTTTT. The gene calls are TRBV24-1 and TRBJ2-2, with D maybe TRBD1 (5 bases). Germline CDR1 is KGHDR and CDR2 is SFDVKD. V lost 3 bases to trimming and J lost 6 bases, with 13 bases between them. The CDR3 has 15 amino acids.

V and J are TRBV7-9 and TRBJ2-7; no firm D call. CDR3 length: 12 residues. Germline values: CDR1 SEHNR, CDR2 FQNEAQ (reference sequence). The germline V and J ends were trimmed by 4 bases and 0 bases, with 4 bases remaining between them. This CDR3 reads CASSYGSYEQYF. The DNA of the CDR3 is TGTGCCAGCAGCTATGGCTCCTACGAGCAGTACTTC.

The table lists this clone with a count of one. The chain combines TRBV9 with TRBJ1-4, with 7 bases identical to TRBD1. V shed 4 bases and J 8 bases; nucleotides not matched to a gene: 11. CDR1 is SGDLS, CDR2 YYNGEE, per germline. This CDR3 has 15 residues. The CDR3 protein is CASSPSWQGGEKLFF. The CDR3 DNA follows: TGTGCCAGCAGCCCCAGTTGGCAGGGGGGAGAAAAACTGTTTTTT.

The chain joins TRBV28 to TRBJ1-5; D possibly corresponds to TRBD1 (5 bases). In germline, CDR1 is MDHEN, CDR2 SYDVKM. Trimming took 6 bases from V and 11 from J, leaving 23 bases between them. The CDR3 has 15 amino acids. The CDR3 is CASSPLGAAEGAQHF. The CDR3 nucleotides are TGTGCCAGCAGCCCCCTAGGGGCCGCAGAAGGAGCCCAGCATTTT.

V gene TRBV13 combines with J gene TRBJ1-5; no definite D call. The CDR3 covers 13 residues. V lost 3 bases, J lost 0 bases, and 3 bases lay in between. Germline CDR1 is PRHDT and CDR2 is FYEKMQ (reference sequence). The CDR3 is CASSFGSNQPQHF. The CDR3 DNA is TGTGCCAGCAGCTTCGGTAGCAATCAGCCCCAGCATTTT.

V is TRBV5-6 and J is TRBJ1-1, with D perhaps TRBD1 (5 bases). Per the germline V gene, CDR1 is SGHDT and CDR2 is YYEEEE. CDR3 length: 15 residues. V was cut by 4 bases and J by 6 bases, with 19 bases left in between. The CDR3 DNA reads TGTGCCAGCAGCGAAGGCACAGGTATAATATCTGAAGCTTTCTTT. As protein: CASSEGTGIISEAFF.

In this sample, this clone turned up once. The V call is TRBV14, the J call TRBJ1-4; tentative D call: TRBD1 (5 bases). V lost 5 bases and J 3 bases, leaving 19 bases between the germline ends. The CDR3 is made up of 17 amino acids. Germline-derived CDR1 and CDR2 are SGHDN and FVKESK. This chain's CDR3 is CASSSLFATGPNEKLFF. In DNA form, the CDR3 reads TGTGCCAGCAGCTCATTGTTCGCCACGGGGCCTAATGAAAAACTGTTTTTT.

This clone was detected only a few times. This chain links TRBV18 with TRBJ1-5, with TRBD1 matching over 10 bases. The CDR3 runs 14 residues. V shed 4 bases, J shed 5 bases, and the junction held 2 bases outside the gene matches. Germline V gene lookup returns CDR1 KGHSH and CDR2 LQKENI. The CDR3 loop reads CASSLGTGDQPQHF. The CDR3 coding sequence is TGTGCCAGCTCACTCGGGACAGGGGATCAGCCCCAGCATTTT.

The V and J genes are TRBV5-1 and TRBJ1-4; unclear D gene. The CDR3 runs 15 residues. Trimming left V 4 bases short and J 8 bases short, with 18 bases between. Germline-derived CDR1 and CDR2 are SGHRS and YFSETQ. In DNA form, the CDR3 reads TGCGCCAGCAGCGGTGGACGAACAACTGGGGAAAAACTGTTTTTT. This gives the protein CASSGGRTTGEKLFF. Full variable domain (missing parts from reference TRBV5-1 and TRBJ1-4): KAGVTQTPRYLIKTRGQQVTLSCSPISGHRSVSWYQQTPGQGLQFLFEYFSETQRNKGNFPGRFSGRQFSNSRSEMNVSTLELGDSALYLCASSGGRTTGEKLFFGSGTQLSVL.

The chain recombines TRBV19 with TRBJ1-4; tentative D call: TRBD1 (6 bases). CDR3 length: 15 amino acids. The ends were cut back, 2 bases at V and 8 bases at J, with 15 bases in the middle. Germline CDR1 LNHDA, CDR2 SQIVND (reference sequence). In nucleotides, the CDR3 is TGTGCCAGTAGTATACAGGGGCAGGGTAACGAAAAACTGTTTTTT. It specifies CASSIQGQGNEKLFF.

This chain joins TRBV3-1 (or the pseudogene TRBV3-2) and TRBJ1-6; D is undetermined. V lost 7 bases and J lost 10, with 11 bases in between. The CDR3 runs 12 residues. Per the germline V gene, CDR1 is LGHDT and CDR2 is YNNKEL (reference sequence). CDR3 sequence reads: CASTRENSPLHF. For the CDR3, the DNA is TGTGCCAGCACCCGGGAAAACTCACCCCTCCACTTT.

The CDR3 reads CASSYSGGRDNEQFF. DNA for the CDR3: TGTGCCAGCAGTTACTCCGGGGGGCGGGACAATGAGCAGTTCTTC. This rearrangement joins TRBV6-5 to TRBJ2-1; D might be TRBD2 (7 bases). Deletions cut 0 bases from V and 5 bases from J, with 11 bases between. Per the germline V gene, CDR1 is MNHEY and CDR2 is SVGAGI. The CDR3 is 15 residues long.